This T cell receptor (beta chain) was profiled in a study of shared clonotypes between healthy human individuals. The method was immunoSEQ multiplex PCR; TCRdb's version includes in-frame clones alone and lacks a portion of them. Found here are some 470,000 clones, over 60% of them singletons; the top ten hold roughly 13%. General observations from the study: Only blood underwent sampling, and tissue repertoires likely differ.

Turning to this clone: As yet, its antigen is unknown.

The ends were cut back, 2 bases at V and 5 bases at J, with 12 bases in the middle. CDR1 is SQVTM and CDR2 is ANQGSEA in the germline V gene. The CDR3 covers 14 residues. The chain uses TRBV29-1 and TRBJ2-2; possible D gene TRBD2, 5 bases. The sequence came from a woman in her thirties or forties in good health. Some clones in this sample may be carry-over from other donors' samples. The sample consisted of PBMCs. CDR3 in DNA: TGCAGCGTTGAATTCGGGAAGAGTACCGGGGAGCTGTTTTTT. The encoded protein is CSVEFGKSTGELFF.